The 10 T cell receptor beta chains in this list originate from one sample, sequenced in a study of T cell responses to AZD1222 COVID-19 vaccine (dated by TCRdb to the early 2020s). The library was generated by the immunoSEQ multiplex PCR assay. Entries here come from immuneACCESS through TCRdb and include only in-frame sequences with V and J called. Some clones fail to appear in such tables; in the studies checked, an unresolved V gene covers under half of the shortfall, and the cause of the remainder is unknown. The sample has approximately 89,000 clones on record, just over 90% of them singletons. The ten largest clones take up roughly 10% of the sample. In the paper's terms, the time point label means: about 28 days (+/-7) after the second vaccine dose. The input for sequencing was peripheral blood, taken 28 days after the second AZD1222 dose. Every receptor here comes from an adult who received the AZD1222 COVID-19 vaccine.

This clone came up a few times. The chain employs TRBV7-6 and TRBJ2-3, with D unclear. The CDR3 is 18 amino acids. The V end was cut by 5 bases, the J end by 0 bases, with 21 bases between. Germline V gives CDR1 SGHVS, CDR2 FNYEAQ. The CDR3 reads CASSLSPAILSSTDTQYF. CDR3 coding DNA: TGTGCCAGCAGCCTATCACCTGCCATACTTTCTAGCACAGATACGCAGTATTTT.

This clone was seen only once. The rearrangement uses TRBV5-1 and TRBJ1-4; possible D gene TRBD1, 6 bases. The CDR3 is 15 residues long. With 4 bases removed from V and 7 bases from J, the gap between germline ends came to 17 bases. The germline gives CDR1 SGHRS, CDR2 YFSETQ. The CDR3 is CASSPEGGQSEKLFF. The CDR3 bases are TGCGCCAGCAGCCCGGAGGGGGGTCAGAGTGAAAAACTGTTTTTT.

CDR3 nucleotides: TGTGCCAGCAGCGTAGGGACAGGGGGCGGCTACACCTTC. It encodes CASSVGTGGGYTF. The rearrangement links TRBV9 to TRBJ1-2; 11 bases match TRBD1. This CDR3 spans 13 amino acids. Trimming at V came to 0 bases and at J to 8 bases, leaving 0 bases not matched to a gene. Germline CDR1 is SGDLS and CDR2 is YYNGEE.

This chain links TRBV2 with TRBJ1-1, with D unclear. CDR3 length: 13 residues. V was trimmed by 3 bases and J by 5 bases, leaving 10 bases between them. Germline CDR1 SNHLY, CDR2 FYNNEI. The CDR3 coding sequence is TGTGCCAGCAGTGACCCGGAGGGAACTGAAGCTTTCTTT. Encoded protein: CASSDPEGTEAFF.

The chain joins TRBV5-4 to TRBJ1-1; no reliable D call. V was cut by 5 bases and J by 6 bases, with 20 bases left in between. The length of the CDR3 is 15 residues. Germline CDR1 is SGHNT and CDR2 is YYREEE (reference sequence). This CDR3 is CASREGNSYVAEAFF. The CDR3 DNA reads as TGTGCCAGCAGGGAAGGGAACAGCTATGTGGCTGAAGCTTTCTTT.

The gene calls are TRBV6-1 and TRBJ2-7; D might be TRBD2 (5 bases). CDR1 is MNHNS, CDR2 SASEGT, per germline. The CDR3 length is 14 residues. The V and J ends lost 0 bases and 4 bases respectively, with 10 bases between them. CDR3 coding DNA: TGTGCCAGCAGTGAAGCGAGGGATCGGTACGAGCAGTACTTC. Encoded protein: CASSEARDRYEQYF.

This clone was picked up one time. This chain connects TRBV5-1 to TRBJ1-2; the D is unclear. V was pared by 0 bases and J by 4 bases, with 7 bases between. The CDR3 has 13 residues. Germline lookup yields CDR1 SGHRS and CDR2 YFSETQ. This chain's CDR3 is CASSLEVTYGYTF. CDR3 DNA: TGCGCCAGCAGCTTGGAGGTCACCTATGGCTACACCTTC.

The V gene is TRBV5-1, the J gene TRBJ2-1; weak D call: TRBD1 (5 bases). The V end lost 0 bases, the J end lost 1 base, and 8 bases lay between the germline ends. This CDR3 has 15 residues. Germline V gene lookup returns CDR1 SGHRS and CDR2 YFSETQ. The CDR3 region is CASSLVGESYNEQFF. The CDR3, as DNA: TGCGCCAGCAGCTTGGTAGGGGAATCCTACAATGAGCAGTTCTTC.

The CDR3 sequence: CASSPRTEETQYF. The CDR3 region has the DNA TGTGCCAGCTCACCAAGGACGGAAGAGACCCAGTACTTC. J is TRBJ2-5 and V is TRBV18; D unresolved. The germline gives CDR1 KGHSH, CDR2 LQKENI. The CDR3 runs to 13 residues. Trimming stripped 2 bases from V and 3 bases from J, with 7 bases between.

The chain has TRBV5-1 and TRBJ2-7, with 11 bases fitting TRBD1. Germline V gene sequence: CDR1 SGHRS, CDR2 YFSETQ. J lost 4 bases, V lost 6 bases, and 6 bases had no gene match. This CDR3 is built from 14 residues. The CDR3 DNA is TGCGCCAGCACCCCGGGACAGGGGGTTTACGAGCAGTACTTC. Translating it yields CASTPGQGVYEQYF.